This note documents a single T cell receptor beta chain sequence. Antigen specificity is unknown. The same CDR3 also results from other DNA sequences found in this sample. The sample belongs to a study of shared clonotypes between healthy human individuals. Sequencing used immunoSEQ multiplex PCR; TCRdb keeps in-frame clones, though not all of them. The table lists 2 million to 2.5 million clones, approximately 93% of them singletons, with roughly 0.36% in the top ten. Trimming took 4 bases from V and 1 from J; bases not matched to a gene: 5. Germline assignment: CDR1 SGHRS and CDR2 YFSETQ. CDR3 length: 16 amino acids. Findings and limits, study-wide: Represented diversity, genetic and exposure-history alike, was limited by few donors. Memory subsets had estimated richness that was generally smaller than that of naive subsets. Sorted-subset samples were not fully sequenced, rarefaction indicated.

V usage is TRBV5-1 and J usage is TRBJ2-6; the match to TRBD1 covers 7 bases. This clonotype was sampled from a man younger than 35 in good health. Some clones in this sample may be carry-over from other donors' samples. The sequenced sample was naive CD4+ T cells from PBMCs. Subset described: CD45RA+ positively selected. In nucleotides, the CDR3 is TGCGCCAGCAGCCTGCCGGGACAGTCTGGGGCCAACGTCCTGACTTTC. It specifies CASSLPGQSGANVLTF.